Sequencing of this T cell receptor (beta chain) was carried out in a study of cytomegalovirus exposure and HLA in healthy donors. The PCR ran on 60 Vbeta and 13 Jbeta primers. Per the study methods: There were around 80 million unique TCR beta chains by a later count, and about 11 million of them were shared. Measured with immunoSEQ multiplex PCR; TCRdb has only the in-frame clones, and not every one. That table furnishes V, J and clone size, whereas the DNA furnished D and trimming. The sample has about 70,000 clones, approximately 74% seen once. With 6 bases clipped from V and 9 bases from J, the junction kept 12 bases outside the gene matches. CDR3 length: 16 residues. From germline, CDR1 is SNHLY and CDR2 FYNNEI.

The source is a man in his forties in good health and CMV-seropositive. Material for sequencing was PBMCs. This chain joins TRBV2 and TRBJ1-6; 9 bases align to TRBD1. CDR3 amino acids: CASREGFKTGGSPLHF. DNA of the CDR3: TGTGCCAGCAGGGAGGGTTTTAAGACAGGGGGTTCACCCCTCCACTTT.